This TCR beta chain was observed in a study of blood T cell repertoires in COVID-19. V dropped 2 bases and J dropped 0 bases, with 14 bases sitting between them. There are 16 residues in the CDR3. Germline CDR1 MNHEY, CDR2 SMNVEV (reference sequence). Participants' own reports of clinical history determined their cohort assignment. In the original workflow: It was from reference gene primer amplification that nucleated cell counts were estimated. Profiled with immunoSEQ multiplex PCR; TCRdb holds only in-frame clones, not every one. V, J and clone size are those of that table, while D and trimming were read from the DNA. The sample includes about 400,000 clones, just under 90% of them seen just once.

The chain recombines TRBV27 with TRBJ2-7, with D possibly TRBD2 on 6 matching bases. This clonotype originated in a woman in her thirties who had recovered from COVID-19. Sample: PBMCs or T cells enriched from blood (not recorded which). In DNA form, the CDR3 reads TGTGCCAGCAGTTTAAGTGGGACTGGGGTCTCCTACGAGCAGTACTTC. Translation: CASSLSGTGVSYEQYF.